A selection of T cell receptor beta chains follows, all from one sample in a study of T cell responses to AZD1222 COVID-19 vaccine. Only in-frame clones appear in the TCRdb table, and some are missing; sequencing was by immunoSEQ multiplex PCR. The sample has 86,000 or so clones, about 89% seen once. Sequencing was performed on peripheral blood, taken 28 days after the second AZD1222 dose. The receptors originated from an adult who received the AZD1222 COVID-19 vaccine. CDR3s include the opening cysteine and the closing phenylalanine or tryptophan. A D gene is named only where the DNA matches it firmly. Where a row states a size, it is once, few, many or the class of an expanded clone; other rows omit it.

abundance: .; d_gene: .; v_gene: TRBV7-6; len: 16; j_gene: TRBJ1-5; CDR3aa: CASSQYGGSSNQPQHF; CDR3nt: TGTGCCAGCAGCCAGTATGGGGGCAGTAGCAATCAGCCCCAGCATTTT
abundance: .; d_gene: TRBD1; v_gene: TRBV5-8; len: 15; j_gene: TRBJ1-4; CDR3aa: CASSSTTGGNEKLFF; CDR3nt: TGTGCCAGCAGCTCCACCACAGGGGGTAATGAAAAACTGTTTTTT
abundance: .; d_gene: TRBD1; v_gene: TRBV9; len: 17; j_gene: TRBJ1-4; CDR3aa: CASSAPARTGVDEKLFF; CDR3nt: TGTGCCAGCAGCGCTCCCGCCCGGACAGGGGTAGATGAAAAACTGTTTTTT
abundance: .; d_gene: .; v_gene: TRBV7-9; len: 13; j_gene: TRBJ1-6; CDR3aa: CASSLVTPGALHF; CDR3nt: TGTGCCAGCAGCTTAGTGACGCCCGGGGCCCTCCACTTT
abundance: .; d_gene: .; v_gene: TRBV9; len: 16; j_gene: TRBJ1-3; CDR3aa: CASSASGAFSGNTIYF; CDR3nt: TGTGCCAGCAGCGCCTCGGGGGCCTTCTCTGGAAACACCATATATTTT
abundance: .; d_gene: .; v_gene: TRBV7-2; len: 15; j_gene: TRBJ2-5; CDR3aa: CASSPRVRAQETQYF; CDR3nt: TGTGCCAGCAGCCCTAGGGTTCGGGCCCAAGAGACCCAGTACTTC
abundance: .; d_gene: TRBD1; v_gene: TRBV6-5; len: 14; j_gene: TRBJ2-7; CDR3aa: CASKDRGSSYEQYF; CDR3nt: TGTGCCAGCAAAGACAGGGGGAGTTCCTACGAGCAGTACTTC
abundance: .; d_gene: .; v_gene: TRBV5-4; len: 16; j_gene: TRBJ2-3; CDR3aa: CASSPSLARSTDTQYF; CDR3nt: TGTGCCAGCAGCCCCTCCCTAGCGCGAAGCACAGATACGCAGTATTTT
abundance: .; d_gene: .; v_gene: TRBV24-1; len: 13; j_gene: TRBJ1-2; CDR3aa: CATSLDGNYGYTF; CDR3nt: TGTGCCACCAGTCTCGACGGGAACTATGGCTACACCTTC
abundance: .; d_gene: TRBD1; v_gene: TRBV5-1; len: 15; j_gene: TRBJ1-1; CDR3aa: CASSLSGTGRPEAFF; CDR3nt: TGCGCCAGCAGCTTGTCCGGGACAGGGAGGCCTGAAGCTTTCTTT
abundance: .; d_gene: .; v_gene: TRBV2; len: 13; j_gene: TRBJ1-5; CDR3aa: CASSAFSNQPQHF; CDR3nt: TGTGCCAGCAGTGCTTTTAGCAATCAGCCCCAGCATTTT
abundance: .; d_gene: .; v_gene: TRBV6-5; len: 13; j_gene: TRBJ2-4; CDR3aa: CASKRTVASIQYF; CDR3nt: TGTGCCAGCAAAAGGACAGTAGCGAGCATTCAGTACTTC
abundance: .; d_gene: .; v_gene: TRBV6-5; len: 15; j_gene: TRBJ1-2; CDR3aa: CASRSDGGGQYGYTF; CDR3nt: TGTGCCAGCAGATCCGACGGGGGGGGTCAGTATGGCTACACCTTC
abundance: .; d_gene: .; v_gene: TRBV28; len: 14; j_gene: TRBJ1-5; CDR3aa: CASSLVGGNQPQHF; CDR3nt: TGTGCCAGCAGTTTAGTGGGGGGAAATCAGCCCCAGCATTTT
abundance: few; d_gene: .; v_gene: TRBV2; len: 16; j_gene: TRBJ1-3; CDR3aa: CASSLNAWTSGNTIYF; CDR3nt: TGTGCCAGCAGCCTAAACGCCTGGACCTCTGGAAACACCATATATTTT
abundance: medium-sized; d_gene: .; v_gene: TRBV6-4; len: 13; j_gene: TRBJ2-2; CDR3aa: CASSDTNTGELFF; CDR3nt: TGTGCCAGCAGTGACACGAACACCGGGGAGCTGTTTTTT
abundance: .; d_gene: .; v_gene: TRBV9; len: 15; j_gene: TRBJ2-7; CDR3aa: CASSEGATTHYEQYF; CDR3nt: TGTGCCAGCAGCGAAGGGGCTACCACGCACTACGAGCAGTACTTC
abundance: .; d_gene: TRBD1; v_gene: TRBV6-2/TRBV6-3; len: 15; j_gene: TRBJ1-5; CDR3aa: CASSSQDRVDQPQHF; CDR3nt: TGTGCCAGCAGTTCTCAGGACAGGGTGGATCAGCCCCAGCATTTT
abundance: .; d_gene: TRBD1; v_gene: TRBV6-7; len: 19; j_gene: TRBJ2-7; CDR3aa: CASSYPRRDRLTFSYEQYF; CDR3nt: TGTGCCAGCAGTTATCCTCGTCGGGACAGGTTGACCTTCTCCTACGAGCAGTACTTC
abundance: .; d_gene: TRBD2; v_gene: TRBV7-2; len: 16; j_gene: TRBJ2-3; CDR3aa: CASSYSGGAIPDTQYF; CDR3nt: TGTGCCAGCAGCTATAGCGGGGGGGCCATCCCAGATACGCAGTATTTT
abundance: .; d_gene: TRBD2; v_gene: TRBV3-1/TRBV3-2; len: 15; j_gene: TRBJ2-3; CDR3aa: CASSRGRGGADTQYF; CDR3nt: TGTGCCAGCAGCCGAGGGCGGGGGGGTGCGGATACGCAGTATTTT
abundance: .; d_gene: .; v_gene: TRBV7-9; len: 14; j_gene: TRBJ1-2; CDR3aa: CASSLLGRVDGYTF; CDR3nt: TGTGCCAGCAGCTTATTGGGCAGGGTCGATGGCTACACCTTC
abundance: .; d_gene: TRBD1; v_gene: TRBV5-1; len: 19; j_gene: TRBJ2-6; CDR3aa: CASSPNYGRGFRGANVLTF; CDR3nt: TGCGCCAGCAGCCCGAACTATGGCAGGGGGTTCCGTGGGGCCAACGTCCTGACTTTC
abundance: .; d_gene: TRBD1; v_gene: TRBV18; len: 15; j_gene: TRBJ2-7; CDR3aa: CASSRRSTGGDEQYF; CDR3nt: TGTGCCAGCTCACGAAGATCGACAGGGGGCGACGAGCAGTACTTC
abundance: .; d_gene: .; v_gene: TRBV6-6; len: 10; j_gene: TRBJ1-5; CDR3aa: CASSLQPQHF; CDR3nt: TGTGCCAGCAGCCTTCAGCCCCAGCATTTT
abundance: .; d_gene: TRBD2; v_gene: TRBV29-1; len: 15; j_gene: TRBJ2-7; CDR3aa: CSSLEASLAGTEQYF; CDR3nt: TGCAGCTCGTTGGAGGCTTCTCTAGCGGGAACCGAGCAGTACTTC
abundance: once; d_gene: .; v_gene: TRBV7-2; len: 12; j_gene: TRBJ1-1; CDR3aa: CASSLGIGEAFF; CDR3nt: TGTGCCAGCAGCTTAGGTATCGGTGAAGCTTTCTTT
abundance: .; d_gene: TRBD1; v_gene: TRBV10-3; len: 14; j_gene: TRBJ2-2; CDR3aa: CAISGQGVAGELFF; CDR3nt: TGTGCCATCAGTGGACAGGGCGTGGCCGGGGAGCTGTTTTTT
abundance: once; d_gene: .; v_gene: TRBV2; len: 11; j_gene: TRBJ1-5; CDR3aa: CASSLTQPQHF; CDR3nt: TGTGCCAGCAGTTTAACTCAGCCCCAGCATTTT
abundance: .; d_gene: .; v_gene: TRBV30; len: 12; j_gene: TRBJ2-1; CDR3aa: CAWSTRISEQFF; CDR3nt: TGTGCCTGGAGTACTAGGATTTCTGAGCAGTTCTTC
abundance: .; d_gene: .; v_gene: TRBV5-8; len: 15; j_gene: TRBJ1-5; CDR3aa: CASSSGTEGNQPQHF; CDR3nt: TGTGCCAGCAGCTCGGGGACGGAGGGTAATCAGCCCCAGCATTTT
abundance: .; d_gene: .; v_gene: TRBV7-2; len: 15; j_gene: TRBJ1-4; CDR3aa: CASSVYISTNEKLFF; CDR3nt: TGTGCCAGCAGCGTATACATCTCAACTAATGAAAAACTGTTTTTT
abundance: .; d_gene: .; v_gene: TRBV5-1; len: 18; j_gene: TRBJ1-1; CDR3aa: CASSFEGVSQASNTEAFF; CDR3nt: TGCGCCAGCAGCTTCGAGGGTGTGAGTCAGGCCTCGAACACTGAAGCTTTCTTT
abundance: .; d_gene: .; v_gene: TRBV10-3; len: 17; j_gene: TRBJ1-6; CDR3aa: CAISGGEESSYNSPLHF; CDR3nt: TGTGCCATCAGTGGGGGGGAGGAGAGCTCCTATAATTCACCCCTCCACTTT
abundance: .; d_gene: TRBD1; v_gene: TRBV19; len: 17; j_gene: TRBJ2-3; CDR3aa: CASNRQGFGTSTDTQYF; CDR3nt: TGTGCCAGTAACAGACAGGGGTTTGGGACTAGCACAGATACGCAGTATTTT
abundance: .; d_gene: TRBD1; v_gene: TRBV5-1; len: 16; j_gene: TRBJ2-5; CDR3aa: CASSLDPGQGSETQYF; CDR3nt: TGCGCCAGCAGCTTGGACCCGGGACAGGGTTCGGAGACCCAGTACTTC
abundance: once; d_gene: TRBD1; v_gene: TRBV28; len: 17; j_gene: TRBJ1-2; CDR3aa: CASSRGGTGVYDYGYTF; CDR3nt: TGTGCCAGCAGCCGGGGGGGGACAGGAGTATACGACTATGGCTACACCTTC
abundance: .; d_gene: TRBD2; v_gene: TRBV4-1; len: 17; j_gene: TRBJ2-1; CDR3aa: CASSRTSGRVGSNEQFF; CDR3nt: TGCGCCAGCAGCCGGACTAGCGGGAGGGTGGGGTCCAATGAGCAGTTCTTC
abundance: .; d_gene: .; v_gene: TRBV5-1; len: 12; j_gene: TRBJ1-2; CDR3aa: CASRDLGEGYTF; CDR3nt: TGCGCCAGCAGGGACCTGGGCGAGGGCTACACCTTC
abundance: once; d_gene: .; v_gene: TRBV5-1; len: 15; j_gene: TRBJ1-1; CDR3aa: CASSFVKGANTEAFF; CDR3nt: TGCGCCAGCAGCTTCGTGAAAGGAGCGAACACTGAAGCTTTCTTT
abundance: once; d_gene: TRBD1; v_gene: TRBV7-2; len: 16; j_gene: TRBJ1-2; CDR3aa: CASSFNRGRRSYGYTF; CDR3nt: TGTGCCAGCAGCTTTAACAGGGGGCGGAGATCATATGGCTACACCTTC